This T cell receptor beta chain was identified in a study of CD4 T cells in relation to SARS-CoV-2 and coronaviruses. For the study at large: Median patient age was roughly 35 years, spanning 21 to 72 years. The HLA restriction of the shared crossreactive spike epitopes was mapped.

Profiling relied on immunoSEQ multiplex PCR, and the TCRdb table lists in-frame clones only, not all of them. The table includes tens of thousands of clones, around nine tenths detected once. The CDR3 runs to 17 residues. Germline CDR1 MNHEY, CDR2 SMNVEV (reference sequence). The V and J ends lost 2 bases and 4 bases, in that order; junction bases with no gene match: 11. This clone was seen once. The sequencing input was memory CD4+ T cells from PBMCs. The chain links TRBV27 to TRBJ2-5, with TRBD1 matching 9 bases. The receptor was derived from an adult with COVID-19. The DNA of the CDR3 is TGTGCCAGCAGTTTAGGGACAGGGACTTATGGGGGAGAGACCCAGTACTTC. Encoded protein: CASSLGTGTYGGETQYF.